The present entry profiles one T cell receptor beta chain with its context. The sample comes from a study of blood T cell repertoires in COVID-19. Generated by immunoSEQ multiplex PCR, the TCRdb table keeps only in-frame clones and is missing some. The sample comprises 300,000 to 400,000 clones, more than 85% of which are singletons, and under 3% rests with the top ten. Source material: peripheral blood. The TCR sequence derives from a human donor in a cohort sampled during active COVID-19.

The chain's CDR3 is CASSQDRRPSQYF. CDR3 bases: TGTGCCAGCAGCCAAGATAGGAGGCCCTCGCAGTATTTT. The gene calls are TRBV3-1 (or the pseudogene TRBV3-2) and TRBJ2-3; tentatively, D is TRBD2 (5 bases). The CDR3 has 13 residues. Germline-derived CDR1 and CDR2 are LGHDT and YNNKEL (reference sequence). V gave up 0 bases and J gave up 10 bases, with 11 bases separating them.